Listed below are T cell receptor beta chains from one sample, sequenced in a study of OX40 agonist ivuxolimab in advanced cancers. Only in-frame clones appear in the TCRdb table, and some are missing; sequencing was by immunoSEQ multiplex PCR. The table lists 11,000 to 15,000 clones, about 88% of them singletons. The specimen comprised CD4+ or CD8+ T cells sorted from blood, sampled in a trial of the OX40 agonist ivuxolimab. The receptors were sampled from an adult with an advanced solid tumor such as melanoma, head and neck, liver or kidney cancer. CDR3s include the opening cysteine and the closing phenylalanine or tryptophan.

v_gene	CDR3aa
TRBV6-5	CASSYGGTSYEQYF
TRBV11-3	CASSPHRGGSGELFF
TRBV30	CAWSGVAAYNEQFF
TRBV28	CASSLVTRGYEQYF
TRBV7-2	CASSLQGSRAKNIQYF
TRBV9	CASSGYGGTGNEQFF
TRBV7-9	CASSLGAGTGTYEQYF
TRBV7-6	CASSLFPIGTELTYEQYF
TRBV4-3	CASSQERTATNYGYTF
TRBV6-5	CASSYRSGAPTDTQYF
TRBV10-3	CAISEGGGVIYEQYF
TRBV6-6	CASSYFGQGHEQYF
TRBV5-1	CASSLALGWSTNEKLFF
TRBV4-2	CASRQGMNTEAFF
TRBV7-2	CASSQGQGVYEQYF
TRBV6-5	CASLSGGEQFF
TRBV5-1	CASSVGLAGAGEQFF
TRBV19	CASSPGTGYEQYF
TRBV4-3	CASSQGLPAVNTEAFF
TRBV7-3	CASSSGQGIYEQYF
TRBV27	CASSLGLYTDTQYF
TRBV6-5	CASSYSTGGRYTF
TRBV7-7	CASSFRLAGGQETQYF
TRBV21-1	CASSKEPGLRETYNEQFF
TRBV4-3	CASSQDRAAYEQYF
TRBV6-4	CASSDSAGGPDTQYF
TRBV7-9	CASSGTGGHNEQFF
TRBV4-1	CASSQVHSNQPQHF
TRBV27	CASSLSGGPGEQFF
TRBV27	CASSFVIPLGVYEQYF
TRBV4-2	CASSQDPGPAGTQYF
TRBV30	CAYRLAGPQETQYF
TRBV4-1	CASSQVEVRGPDTQYF
TRBV5-6	CASSRGANILTF
TRBV4-3	CASSQGPLDPYEQYF
TRBV4-1	CASSQGDGTGRNTIYF
TRBV7-8	CASSPVQRGPTYEQYF
TRBV4-3	CASSQDGAPRYYGYTF
TRBV7-2	CASSSGPNQPQHF
TRBV18	CASSRNTGDGNTIYF
TRBV25-1	CASSRGGADTQYF